The 29 T cell receptor beta chains below were found in one sample sequenced in a study. TCRdb re-derived calls from the 5' RACE reads in MiXCR, one entry per CDR3 protein. The table has some 54,000 distinct CDR3 sequences, 15% to 20% seen once. The sequenced sample was naive CD4+ T cells sorted from blood. Indicated subset: naive CD4+ T cells, CD4+CD45RA+CD25-. Receptors were obtained from a female donor with breast cancer.

This chain links TRBV12-3 or TRBV12-4 with TRBJ2-3; TRBD1 aligns across 7 bases. The CDR3 loop spans 14 amino acids. Trimming cost V 8 bases and J 2 bases; bases outside gene matches: 7. The CDR3 spells CASRRGLSTDTQYF. CDR3 nucleotides: TGTGCCAGCCGCAGGGGGTTATCCACAGATACGCAGTATTTT.

This clonotype showed up just a few times. The rearrangement joins TRBV20-1 to TRBJ2-4, with no clear D. The germline gives CDR1 DFQATT, CDR2 SNEGSKA (reference sequence). CDR3 length equals 17 residues. The V gene lost 3 bases and the J gene lost 2 bases, with 20 bases spanning the gap. The CDR3 DNA reads as TGCAGTGCTAGCTTGTCACTCCGGACCGGGCCCAAAAACATTCAGTACTTC. It specifies CSASLSLRTGPKNIQYF.

This clonotype was observed at least ten times. Here the CDR3 DNA reads TGTGCCAGCAGTTTACGGACTCTCTCTGGGGCCAACGTCCTGACTTTC. It codes for CASSLRTLSGANVLTF. This chain connects TRBV12-3 or TRBV12-4 to TRBJ2-6; D may be TRBD2 (5 bases). Trimming removed 2 bases at V and 0 bases at J, with 8 bases between. The length of the CDR3 is 16 residues.

This clonotype was seen repeatedly, ten times or more. The chain recombines TRBV4-3 with TRBJ2-7; 8 bases agree with TRBD2. Trimming took 2 bases from V and 6 from J; bases not matched to a gene: 9. The CDR3 extends over 15 amino acids. CDR1 is LGHNA and CDR2 is YSLEER in the germline V gene. The CDR3 region has the DNA TGCGCCAGCAGCCAATTTCTCGCGGGAGGAGGCGAGCAGTACTTC. It translates to CASSQFLAGGGEQYF.

V is TRBV12-3 or TRBV12-4 and J is TRBJ1-4; D remains ambiguous. The V end was cut by 3 bases, the J end by 3 bases, with 8 bases between. The CDR3 totals 14 residues. The DNA of the CDR3 is TGTGCCAGCAGTTTGCGAGGAGCTAATGAAAAACTGTTTTTT. Its protein product is CASSLRGANEKLFF.

This clonotype was seen ten or more times. The chain couples TRBV7-9 to TRBJ2-1; 13 bases align to TRBD2. Germline CDR1 reads SEHNR; CDR2 reads FQNEAQ (reference sequence). This CDR3 region has 16 residues. V lost 2 bases and J lost 5; bases outside the gene matches: 3. CDR3 loop: CASSLRTSGSNNEQFF. CDR3 coding DNA: TGTGCCAGCAGCTTAAGGACTAGCGGGAGTAACAATGAGCAGTTCTTC.

To note about this clonotype: A read error is possible here, since a much larger clone lies one base away. The chain combines TRBV12-3 or TRBV12-4 with TRBJ1-2; no firm D call. V lost 6 bases to trimming and J lost 5 bases, with 16 bases between them. This CDR3 contains 14 residues. CDR3 in DNA: TGTGCCAGCAGCCACCGTATGAAAGGGTATGGCTACACCTTC. Encoded protein: CASSHRMKGYGYTF.

The table lists this clonotype with a few counts. The chain joins TRBV5-1 to TRBJ1-5, with D unclear. The length of the CDR3 is 17 residues. Germline V gene sequence: CDR1 SGHRS, CDR2 YFSETQ. Trimming pared 0 bases from V and 0 bases from J, leaving 13 bases between. Written as DNA, the CDR3 is TGCGCCAGCAGCTTGGAACCGGCGGGGTATAGCAATCAGCCCCAGCATTTT. Amino acid sequence: CASSLEPAGYSNQPQHF.

Details on this clonotype: This may arise from a read error, as a much more abundant clone is one base away. The rearrangement joins TRBV5-1 to TRBJ1-1; possible D gene TRBD1, 5 bases. The CDR3 is made up of 16 amino acids. The V gene's germline CDR1 is SGHRS and CDR2 YFSETQ. For the CDR3, the DNA is TGCGCCAGCAGCTTGGGGGGCAGGGTCGGGAACACTGTAGCTTTCTTT. Protein product: CASSLGGRVGNTVAFF.

This sequence joins TRBV7-2 and TRBJ1-1, with a weak D call TRBD1 (6 bases). Deletions cut 7 bases from V and 5 bases from J, with 17 bases between. From germline, CDR1 is SGHTA and CDR2 FQGNSA. The CDR3 loop spans 14 amino acids. The CDR3 region is CASKTGSTVTEAFF. DNA of the CDR3: TGTGCCAGCAAAACAGGGAGCACGGTGACTGAAGCTTTCTTT.

The J gene is TRBJ2-1, the V gene TRBV20-1; D call uncertain. V was trimmed by 2 bases and J by 0 bases, leaving 11 bases between them. The CDR3 contains 15 residues. Germline CDR1 is DFQATT and CDR2 is SNEGSKA (reference sequence). The CDR3 reads CSARTAWSSYNEQFF. CDR3 nucleotides: TGCAGTGCTAGAACTGCGTGGAGCTCCTACAATGAGCAGTTCTTC.

This rearrangement joins TRBV4-2 to TRBJ2-3, with 8 positions matching TRBD2. CDR1 and CDR2 from the germline V gene are LGHNA and YNFKEQ. The ends lost 1 base at V and 1 base at J; junction bases unmatched: 10. CDR3 length: 18 residues. The DNA of the CDR3 is TGTGCCAGCAGCCAAGCTTGGGATACGGGAGGGGGCACAGATACGCAGTATTTT. Amino acid sequence: CASSQAWDTGGGTDTQYF.

The gene calls are TRBV7-9 and TRBJ2-7; D remains ambiguous. Per germline, CDR1 SEHNR and CDR2 FQNEAQ (reference sequence). V shed 0 bases and J shed 2 bases, with 11 bases lying between them. The CDR3 has 15 amino acids. The CDR3 nucleotides are TGTGCCAGCAGCTTAGCTGGAGATCCAGCCTACGAGCAGTACTTC. Its protein is CASSLAGDPAYEQYF.

This clonotype showed up many times. The chain is built from TRBV5-1 and TRBJ1-5; D call uncertain. This CDR3 has 14 residues. Germline V lookup: CDR1 SGHRS, CDR2 YFSETQ. V lost 4 bases and J lost 2, with 10 bases in between. The CDR3: CASSTDGRNQPQHF. CDR3 nucleotides: TGCGCCAGCAGCACGGACGGTCGCAATCAGCCCCAGCATTTT.

In this sample, this clonotype turned up many times. The chain links TRBV6-5 to TRBJ1-5; possibly TRBD1 for D (5 bases). The ends were cut back, 4 bases at V and 7 bases at J, with 17 bases in the middle. The CDR3 is made up of 15 amino acids. CDR1 is MNHEY, CDR2 SVGAGI, per germline. The CDR3 sequence is CASSSGTAGWQPQHF. DNA of the CDR3: TGTGCCAGCAGTTCCGGGACGGCTGGGTGGCAGCCCCAGCATTTT.

This clonotype has a handful of counts. The CDR3 sequence: CASATSGSYNEQFF. The CDR3, as DNA: TGCGCCAGTGCTACTAGCGGCTCCTACAATGAGCAGTTCTTC. This chain connects TRBV5-1 to TRBJ2-1; 8 nucleotides agree with TRBD2. Germline V gene data show CDR1 as SGHRS and CDR2 as YFSETQ. The V and J ends lost 8 bases and 0 bases, in that order; junction bases with no gene match: 4. This CDR3 is built from 14 residues.

This clonotype was observed many times. The V gene is TRBV11-2, the J gene TRBJ2-2; 7 positions agree with TRBD2. CDR3 length: 15 amino acids. CDR1 and CDR2 from the germline V gene are SGHAT and FQNNGV. After removal of 3 bases from V and 7 bases from J, the junction contained 8 bases not matched to a gene. The DNA for the CDR3 is TGTGCCAGCAGCTTGAGGGACCTAGCGGTCGGGGAGCTGTTTTTT. Protein sequence: CASSLRDLAVGELFF.

The V and J genes are TRBV5-1 and TRBJ2-1; D is ambiguous. The CDR3 sequence is 13 residues long. The germline CDR1 and CDR2 sequences are SGHRS and YFSETQ. Trimming pared 4 bases from V and 7 bases from J, leaving 12 bases between. The chain's CDR3 is CASSLTVSNEQFF. The DNA of the CDR3 is TGCGCCAGCAGCCTGACGGTTTCTAATGAGCAGTTCTTC.

The V call is TRBV29-1, the J call TRBJ2-7; D is perhaps TRBD2 (5 bases). The CDR3 extends over 15 amino acids. CDR1 and CDR2 (germline): SQVTM, ANQGSEA. The germline V and J ends were trimmed by 4 bases and 3 bases, with 19 bases remaining between them. The CDR3 sequence: CSVGDSVDNHYEQYF. As DNA, the CDR3 is TGCAGCGTTGGAGATAGCGTAGACAACCACTACGAGCAGTACTTC.

The sample holds many counts of this clonotype. The chain combines TRBV5-1 with TRBJ2-4; 13 bases agree with TRBD2. CDR3 length: 14 amino acids. Germline V gene data show CDR1 as SGHRS and CDR2 as YFSETQ. V lost 4 bases and J lost 8; bases outside the gene matches: 3. CDR3 sequence reads: CASSPGLAGDIQYF. CDR3 nucleotides: TGCGCCAGCAGCCCCGGACTAGCGGGGGACATTCAGTACTTC.

On this clonotype itself: The CDR3 does not end in the conserved phenylalanine or tryptophan, so this is likely a read error. V gene TRBV5-1 combines with J gene TRBJ1-1; no definite D call. The CDR3 consists of 17 residues. CDR1 is SGHRS, CDR2 YFSETQ, per germline. Trimming took 4 bases from V and 2 from J, leaving 21 bases between them. The CDR3: CASSTIGGVWGNTEAFC. CDR3 bases: TGCGCCAGCAGCACTATAGGTGGGGTATGGGGAAACACTGAAGCTTTCTGT.

J is TRBJ1-2 and V is TRBV7-2; TRBD1 is a possible D gene (5 bases). The CDR3 covers 13 residues. The germline gives CDR1 SGHTA, CDR2 FQGNSA. Trimming stripped 1 base from V and 4 bases from J, with 7 bases between. CDR3 protein: CASSLEGTYGYTF. The DNA for the CDR3 is TGTGCCAGCAGCTTAGAGGGGACCTATGGCTACACCTTC.

This clonotype was found a few times. This chain joins TRBV20-1 and TRBJ1-1; D is unclear. Germline V gene data show CDR1 as DFQATT and CDR2 as SNEGSKA (reference sequence). V was clipped by 0 bases and J by 0 bases, with 11 bases between them. The CDR3 is 15 residues long. CDR3 sequence reads: CSARELGPLNTEAFF. The CDR3 nucleotides read TGCAGTGCTAGAGAACTAGGGCCCTTGAACACTGAAGCTTTCTTT.

This clonotype was detected only a few times. The gene calls are TRBV7-3 and TRBJ2-1, with 10 bases that match TRBD2. This CDR3 has 18 residues. The junction had 10 bases not matched to a gene; V was cut back by 5 bases and J by 0 bases. Per the germline V gene, CDR1 is SGHTA and CDR2 is FQGTGA. The CDR3 protein is CASSQASGGSSSYNEQFF. The CDR3 nucleotides read TGTGCCAGCAGCCAGGCTAGCGGGGGCTCTAGCTCCTACAATGAGCAGTTCTTC.

The V call is TRBV28, the J call TRBJ1-3; D is uncertain. This CDR3 spans 16 amino acids. V was trimmed by 6 bases and J by 2 bases, leaving 17 bases between them. Germline V lookup: CDR1 MDHEN, CDR2 SYDVKM. CDR3 loop: CASRDSARRTGNTIYF. The CDR3 DNA reads as TGTGCCAGCAGGGATTCAGCCCGGAGAACTGGAAACACCATATATTTT.

This clonotype has a handful of counts. This sequence joins TRBV5-1 and TRBJ2-5; 10 positions agree with TRBD2. Germline V gene data show CDR1 as SGHRS and CDR2 as YFSETQ. This CDR3 region has 15 residues. The junction had 5 bases not matched to a gene; V was cut back by 2 bases and J by 4 bases. The CDR3 here is CASSLSLAGAETQYF. In nucleotides, the CDR3 is TGCGCCAGCAGCTTAAGTCTAGCGGGAGCAGAGACCCAGTACTTC.

The sample holds many counts of this clonotype. The DNA of the CDR3 is TGTGCCAGCAGTGAGACTAGCCACACAGATACGCAGTATTTT. As protein: CASSETSHTDTQYF. J is TRBJ2-3 and V is TRBV6-1, with TRBD2 matching over 7 bases. The trim removed 3 bases at V and 2 bases at J, leaving 2 bases unmatched. Germline CDR1 MNHNS, CDR2 SASEGT. The CDR3 consists of 14 residues.

A few counts support this clonotype. CDR3 loop: CASSQGLAGVGETQYF. CDR3 DNA: TGCGCCAGCAGCCAGGGACTAGCGGGAGTTGGGGAGACCCAGTACTTC. The genes are TRBV5-1 and TRBJ2-5; 14 bases match TRBD2. V shed 4 bases, J shed 5 bases, and the junction held 7 bases outside the gene matches. CDR1 is SGHRS, CDR2 YFSETQ, per germline. The CDR3 covers 16 residues.

A remark on this clonotype: A much larger clone differs by one base, so this may be a read error. The V gene is TRBV9, the J gene TRBJ2-1, with D perhaps TRBD2 (7 bases). This CDR3 is 14 amino acids long. From germline, CDR1 is SGDLS and CDR2 YYNGEE. The chain's CDR3 is CASSVATGGNEQSF. CDR3 nucleotides: TGTGCCAGCAGCGTAGCTACGGGGGGCAATGAGCAGTCCTTC.